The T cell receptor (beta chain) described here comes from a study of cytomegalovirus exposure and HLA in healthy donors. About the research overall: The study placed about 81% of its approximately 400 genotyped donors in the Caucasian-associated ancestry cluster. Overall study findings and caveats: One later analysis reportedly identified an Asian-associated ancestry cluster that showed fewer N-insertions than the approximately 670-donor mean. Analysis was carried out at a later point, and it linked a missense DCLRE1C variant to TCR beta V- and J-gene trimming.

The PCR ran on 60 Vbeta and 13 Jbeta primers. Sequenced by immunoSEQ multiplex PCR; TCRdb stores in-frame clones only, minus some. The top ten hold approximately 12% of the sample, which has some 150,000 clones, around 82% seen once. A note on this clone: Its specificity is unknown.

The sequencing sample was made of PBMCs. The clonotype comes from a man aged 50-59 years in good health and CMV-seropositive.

The CDR3 nucleotides are TGCGCCAGCCGCGGCCCCGGAAACGAGCAGTACTTC. Translation: CASRGPGNEQYF. The gene calls are TRBV5-1 and TRBJ2-7; unclear D gene. The length of the CDR3 is 12 residues. V lost 7 bases to trimming and J lost 5 bases, with 13 bases between them. Germline V CDR1 and CDR2: SGHRS, YFSETQ.